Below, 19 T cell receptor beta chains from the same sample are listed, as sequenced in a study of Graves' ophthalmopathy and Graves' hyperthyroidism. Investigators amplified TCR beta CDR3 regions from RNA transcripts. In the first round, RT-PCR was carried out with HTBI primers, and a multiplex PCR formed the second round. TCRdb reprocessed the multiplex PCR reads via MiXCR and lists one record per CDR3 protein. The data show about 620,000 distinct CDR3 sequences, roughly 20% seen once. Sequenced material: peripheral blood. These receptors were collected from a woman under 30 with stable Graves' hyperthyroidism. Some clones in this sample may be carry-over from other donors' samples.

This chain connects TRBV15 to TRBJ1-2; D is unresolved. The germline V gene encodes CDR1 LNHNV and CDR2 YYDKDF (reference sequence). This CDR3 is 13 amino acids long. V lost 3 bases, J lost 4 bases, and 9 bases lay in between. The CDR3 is CATSSLPSYGYTF. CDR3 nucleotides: TGTGCCACCAGCAGCCTACCTTCCTATGGCTACACCTTC.

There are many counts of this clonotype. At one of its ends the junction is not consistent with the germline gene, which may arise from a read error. This chain's CDR3 is CAGSLERPVPDEQYF. As DNA, the CDR3 is TGTGCCGGCAGCTTAGAACGGCCGGTCCCGGACGAGCAGTACTTC. The rearrangement joins TRBV11-2 to TRBJ2-7; D remains ambiguous. CDR1 is SGHAT and CDR2 is FQNNGV in the germline V gene. The CDR3 length is 15 residues.

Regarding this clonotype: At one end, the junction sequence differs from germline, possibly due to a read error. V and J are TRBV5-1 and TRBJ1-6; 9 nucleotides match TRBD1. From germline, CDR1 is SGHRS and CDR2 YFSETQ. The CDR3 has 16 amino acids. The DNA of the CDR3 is TGCGCCAGCAGCCTTAGCCCACAGGGGGCTAAATCACACCTCCACTTT. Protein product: CASSLSPQGAKSHLHF.

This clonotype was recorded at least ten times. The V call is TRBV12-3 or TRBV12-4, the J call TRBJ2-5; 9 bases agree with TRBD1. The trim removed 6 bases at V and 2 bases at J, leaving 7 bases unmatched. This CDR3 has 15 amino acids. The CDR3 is CASRQDRGGQETQYF. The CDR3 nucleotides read TGTGCCAGCAGGCAGGACAGGGGTGGGCAAGAGACCCAGTACTTC.

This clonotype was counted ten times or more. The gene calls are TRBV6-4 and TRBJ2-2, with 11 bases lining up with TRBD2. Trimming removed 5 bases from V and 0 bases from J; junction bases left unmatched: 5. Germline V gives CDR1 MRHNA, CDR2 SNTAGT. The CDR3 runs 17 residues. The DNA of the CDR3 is TGTGCCAGCAGTAGCGGGACTAGCGGAGCGAACACCGGGGAGCTGTTTTTT. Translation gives CASSSGTSGANTGELFF.

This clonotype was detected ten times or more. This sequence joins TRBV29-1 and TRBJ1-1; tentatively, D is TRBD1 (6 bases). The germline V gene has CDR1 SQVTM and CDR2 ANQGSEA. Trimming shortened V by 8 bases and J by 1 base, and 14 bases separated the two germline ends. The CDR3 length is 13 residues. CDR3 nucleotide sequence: TGCAGCTCGGGGGCAGGGGCGAACACTGAAGCTTTCTTT. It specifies CSSGAGANTEAFF.

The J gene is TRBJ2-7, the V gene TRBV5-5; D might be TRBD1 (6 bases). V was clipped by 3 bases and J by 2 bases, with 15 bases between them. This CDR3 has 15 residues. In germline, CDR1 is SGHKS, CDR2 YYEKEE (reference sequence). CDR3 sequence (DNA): TGTGCCAGCAGCTGGTCAACAGGGTTTGCCTACGAGCAGTACTTC. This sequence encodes CASSWSTGFAYEQYF.

The chain's CDR3 is CASSEAWAPRTDTQYF. DNA for the CDR3: TGTGCCAGCAGTGAAGCGTGGGCTCCCCGCACAGATACGCAGTATTTT. The gene calls are TRBV6-1 and TRBJ2-3, with D unclear. The CDR3 covers 16 residues. V was cut by 0 bases and J by 1 base, with 11 bases left in between. CDR1 and CDR2 (germline): MNHNS, SASEGT.

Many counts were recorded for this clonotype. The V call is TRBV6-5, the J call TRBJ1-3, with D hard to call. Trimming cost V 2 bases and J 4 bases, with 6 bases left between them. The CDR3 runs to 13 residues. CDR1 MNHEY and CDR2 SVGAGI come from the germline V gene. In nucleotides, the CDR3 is TGTGCCAGCAGTTACGGCTCCGGAAACACCATATATTTT. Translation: CASSYGSGNTIYF.

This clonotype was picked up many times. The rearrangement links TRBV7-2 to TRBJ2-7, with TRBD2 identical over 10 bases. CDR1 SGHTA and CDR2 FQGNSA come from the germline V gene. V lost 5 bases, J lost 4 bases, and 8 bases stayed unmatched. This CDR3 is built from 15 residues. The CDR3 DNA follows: TGTGCCAGCAGCGCCAGAGCGGGAGGGCCGTACGAGCAGTACTTC. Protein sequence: CASSARAGGPYEQYF.

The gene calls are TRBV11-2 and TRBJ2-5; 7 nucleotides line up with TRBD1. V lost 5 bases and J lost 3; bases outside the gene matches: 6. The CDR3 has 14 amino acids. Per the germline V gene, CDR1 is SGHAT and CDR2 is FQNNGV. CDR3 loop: CASSPMTGKETQYF. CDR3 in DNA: TGTGCCAGCAGCCCGATGACAGGGAAAGAGACCCAGTACTTC.

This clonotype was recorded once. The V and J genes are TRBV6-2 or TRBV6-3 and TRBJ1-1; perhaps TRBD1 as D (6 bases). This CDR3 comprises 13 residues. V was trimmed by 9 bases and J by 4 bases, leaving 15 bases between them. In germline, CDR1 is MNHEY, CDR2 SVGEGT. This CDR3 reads CASKKRGTTEAFF. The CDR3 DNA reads TGTGCCAGTAAAAAAAGGGGGACCACTGAAGCTTTCTTT.

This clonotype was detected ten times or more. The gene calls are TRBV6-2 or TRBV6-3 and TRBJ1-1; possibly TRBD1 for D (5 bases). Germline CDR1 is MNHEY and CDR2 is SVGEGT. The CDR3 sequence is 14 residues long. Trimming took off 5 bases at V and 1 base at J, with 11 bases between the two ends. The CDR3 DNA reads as TGTGCCAGCAGTAAAAGAGGGACGAACACTGAAGCTTTCTTT. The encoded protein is CASSKRGTNTEAFF.

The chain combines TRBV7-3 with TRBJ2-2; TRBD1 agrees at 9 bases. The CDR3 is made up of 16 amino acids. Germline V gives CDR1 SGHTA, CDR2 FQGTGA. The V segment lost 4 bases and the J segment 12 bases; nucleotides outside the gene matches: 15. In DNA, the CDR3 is TGTGCCAGCAGCTCGGGACAGGGAGGTTCCGGGGCGCAGCTGTTTTTT. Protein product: CASSSGQGGSGAQLFF.

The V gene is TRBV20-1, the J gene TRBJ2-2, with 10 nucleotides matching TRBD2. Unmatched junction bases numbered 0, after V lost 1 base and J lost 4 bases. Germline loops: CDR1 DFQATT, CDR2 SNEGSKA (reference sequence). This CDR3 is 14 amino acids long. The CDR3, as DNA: TGCAGTGCTAGAGTAGCGGGGGGCACCGGGGAGCTGTTTTTT. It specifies CSARVAGGTGELFF.

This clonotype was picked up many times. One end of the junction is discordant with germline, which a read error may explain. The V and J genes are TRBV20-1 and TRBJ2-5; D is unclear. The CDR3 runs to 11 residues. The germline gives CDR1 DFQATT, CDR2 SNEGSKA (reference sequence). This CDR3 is CSATIQETQYF. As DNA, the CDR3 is TGCAGCGCTACTATCCAAGAGACCCAGTACTTC.

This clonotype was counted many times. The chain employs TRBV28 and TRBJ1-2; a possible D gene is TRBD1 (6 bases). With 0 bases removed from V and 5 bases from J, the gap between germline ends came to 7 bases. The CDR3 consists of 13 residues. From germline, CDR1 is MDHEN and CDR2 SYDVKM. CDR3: CASSLWGTYGYTF. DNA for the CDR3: TGTGCCAGCAGTTTATGGGGGACATATGGCTACACCTTC.

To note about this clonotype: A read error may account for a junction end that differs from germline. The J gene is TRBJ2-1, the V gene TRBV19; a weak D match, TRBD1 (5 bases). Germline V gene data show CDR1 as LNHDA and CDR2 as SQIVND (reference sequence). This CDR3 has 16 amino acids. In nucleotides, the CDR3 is TGTGCCAGTAATCTCCAGGGCGTCTACGGCTACAATGAGCAGTCCTTC. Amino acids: CASNLQGVYGYNEQSF.

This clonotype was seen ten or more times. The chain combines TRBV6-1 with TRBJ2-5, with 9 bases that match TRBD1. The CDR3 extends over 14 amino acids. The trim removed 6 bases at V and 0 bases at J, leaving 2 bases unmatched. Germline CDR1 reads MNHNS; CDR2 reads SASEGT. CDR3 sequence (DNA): TGTGCCAGCAGAACAGGGGGCCACCAAGAGACCCAGTACTTC. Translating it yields CASRTGGHQETQYF.